This T cell receptor (beta chain) derives from a study of glioma-infiltrating T cells after dendritic cell vaccination. Sample time point: after dendritic cell vaccination, including at tumor progression/relapse. Germline loops: CDR1 LNHNV, CDR2 YYDKDF (reference sequence). This CDR3 has 15 residues. Trimming pared 4 bases from V and 3 bases from J, leaving 15 bases between. Clones were sequenced by immunoSEQ multiplex PCR, and TCRdb holds only the in-frame ones, with some missing. The sample has approximately 50,000 clones, 75% to 90% seen once. This TCR derives from a human donor with glioblastoma. The sequences come from blood, collected after dendritic cell vaccination. The V gene is TRBV15, the J gene TRBJ1-1; D remains unclear. In DNA, the CDR3 is TGTGCCACCAGCAACCGATGGAGGGCAGACACTGAAGCTTTCTTT. Translation gives CATSNRWRADTEAFF.